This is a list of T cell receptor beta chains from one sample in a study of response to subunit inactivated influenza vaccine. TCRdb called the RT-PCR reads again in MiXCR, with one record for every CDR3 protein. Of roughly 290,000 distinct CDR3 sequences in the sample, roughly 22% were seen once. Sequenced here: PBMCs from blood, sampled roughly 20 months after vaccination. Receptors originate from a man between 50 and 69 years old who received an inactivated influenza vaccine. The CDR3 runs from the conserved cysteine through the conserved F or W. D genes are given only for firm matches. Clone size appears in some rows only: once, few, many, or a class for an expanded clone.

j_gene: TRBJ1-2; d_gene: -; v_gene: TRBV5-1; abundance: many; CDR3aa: CASSLAERVGGYTF; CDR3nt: TGCGCCAGCAGCTTGGCCGAAAGGGTTGGTGGCTACACCTTC
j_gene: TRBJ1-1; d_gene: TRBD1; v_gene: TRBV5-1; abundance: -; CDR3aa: CASSPQGLNAEAFF; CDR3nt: TGCGCCAGCAGCCCACAGGGGCTTAACGCTGAAGCTTTCTTT
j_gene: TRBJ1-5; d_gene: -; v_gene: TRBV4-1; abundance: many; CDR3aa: CASSFTMVRGNQPQHF; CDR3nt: TGCGCCAGCAGCTTTACGATGGTCAGGGGCAATCAGCCCCAGCATTTT
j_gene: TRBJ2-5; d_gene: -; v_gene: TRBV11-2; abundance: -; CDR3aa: CASSLGAIPGPQETQYF; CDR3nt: TGTGCCAGCAGCTTAGGAGCTATCCCCGGGCCACAAGAGACCCAGTACTTC
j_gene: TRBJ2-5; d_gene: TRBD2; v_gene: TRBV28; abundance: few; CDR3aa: CASSSGTSGRKPQYF; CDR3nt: TGTGCCAGCAGTTCCGGGACTAGCGGGAGGAAGCCCCAGTACTTC
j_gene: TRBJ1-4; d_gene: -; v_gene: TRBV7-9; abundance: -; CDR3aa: CASSVGSIATNEKLFF; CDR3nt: TGTGCCAGCAGCGTAGGGTCGATTGCAACTAATGAAAAACTGTTTTTT
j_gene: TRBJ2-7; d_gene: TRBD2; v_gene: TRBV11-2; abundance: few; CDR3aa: CASSEPLAGGPYEQYF; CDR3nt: TGTGCCAGCAGCGAGCCCCTAGCGGGAGGGCCATACGAGCAGTACTTC
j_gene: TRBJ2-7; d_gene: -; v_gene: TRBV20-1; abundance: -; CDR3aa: CSGQSGWTYEQYF; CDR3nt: TGCAGTGGCCAAAGCGGCTGGACCTACGAGCAGTACTTC
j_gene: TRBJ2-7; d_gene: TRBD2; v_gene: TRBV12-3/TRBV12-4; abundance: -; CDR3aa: CASRGMLASGSYEQYF; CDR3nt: TGTGCCAGCAGGGGGATGTTGGCTAGCGGGAGTTACGAGCAGTACTTC
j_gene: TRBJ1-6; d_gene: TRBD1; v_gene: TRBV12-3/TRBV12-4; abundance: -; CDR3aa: CASSTGGTVNSPLHF; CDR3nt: TGTGCCAGCAGTACAGGGGGGACAGTTAATTCACCCCTCCACTTT
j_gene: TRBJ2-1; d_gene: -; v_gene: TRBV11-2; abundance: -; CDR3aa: CASSLATFSYNEQFF; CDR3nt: TGTGCCAGCAGCTTAGCAACCTTCTCCTACAATGAGCAGTTCTTC
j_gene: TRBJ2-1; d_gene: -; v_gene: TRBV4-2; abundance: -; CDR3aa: CASSQPTGEQFF; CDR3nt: TGTGCCAGCAGCCAACCCACAGGGGAGCAGTTCTTC
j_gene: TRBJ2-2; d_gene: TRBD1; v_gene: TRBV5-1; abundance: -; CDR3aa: CASSTDRVTGELFF; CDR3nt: TGCGCCAGCAGCACGGACAGGGTAACCGGGGAGCTGTTTTTT
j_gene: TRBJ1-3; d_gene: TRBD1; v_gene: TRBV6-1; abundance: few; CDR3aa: CASSRGQGSGNTIYF; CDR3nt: TGTGCCAGCAGCCGAGGACAGGGCTCTGGAAACACCATATATTTT
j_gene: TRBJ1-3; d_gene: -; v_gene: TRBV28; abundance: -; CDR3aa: CASSPPLVGGSGNTIYF; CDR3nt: TGTGCCAGCAGTCCCCCTTTGGTGGGTGGCTCTGGAAACACCATATATTTT
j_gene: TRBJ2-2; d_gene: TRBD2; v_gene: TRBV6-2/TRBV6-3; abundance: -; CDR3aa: CASSYLLAGVNTGELFF; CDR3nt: TGTGCCAGCAGTTACCTTCTAGCGGGAGTGAACACCGGGGAGCTGTTTTTT
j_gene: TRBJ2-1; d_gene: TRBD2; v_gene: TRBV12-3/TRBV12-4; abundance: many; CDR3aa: CASQHGTSGGRSYNEQFF; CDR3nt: TGTGCCAGCCAACATGGGACTAGCGGGGGGCGCTCCTACAATGAGCAGTTCTTC
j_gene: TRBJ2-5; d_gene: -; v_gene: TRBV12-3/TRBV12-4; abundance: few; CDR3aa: CASSFLGRETQYF; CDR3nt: TGTGCCAGCAGTTTTCTCGGTCGTGAGACCCAGTACTTC
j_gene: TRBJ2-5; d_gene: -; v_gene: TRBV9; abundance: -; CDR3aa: CASSVGHPSQETQYF; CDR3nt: TGTGCCAGCAGCGTAGGACACCCCTCCCAAGAGACCCAGTACTTC
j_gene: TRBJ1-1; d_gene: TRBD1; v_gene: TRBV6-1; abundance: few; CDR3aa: CASRNTITAGQGSTEAFF; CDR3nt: TGTGCCAGCAGAAACACCATTACGGCGGGACAGGGATCCACTGAAGCTTTCTTT
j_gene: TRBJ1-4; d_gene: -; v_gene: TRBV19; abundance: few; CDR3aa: CASSMVGHPNEKLFF; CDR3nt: TGTGCCAGTAGTATGGTGGGGCACCCTAATGAAAAACTGTTTTTT
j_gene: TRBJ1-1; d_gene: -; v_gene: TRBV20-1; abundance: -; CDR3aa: CSARGFQGTTEAFF; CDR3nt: TGCAGTGCTAGAGGGTTTCAGGGGACCACTGAAGCTTTCTTT
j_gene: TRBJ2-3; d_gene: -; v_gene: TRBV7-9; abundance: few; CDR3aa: CASSLSVAESTDTQYF; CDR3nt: TGTGCCAGCAGCTTATCGGTAGCGGAAAGCACAGATACGCAGTATTTT
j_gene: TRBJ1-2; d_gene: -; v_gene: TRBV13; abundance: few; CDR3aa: CASSLRDWLRYTF; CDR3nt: TGTGCCAGCAGCCTCCGGGATTGGCTGCGCTACACCTTC
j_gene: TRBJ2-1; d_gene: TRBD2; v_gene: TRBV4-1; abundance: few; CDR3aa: CASSQDGIAGAEYNEQFF; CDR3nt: TGCGCCAGCAGCCAAGATGGGATAGCGGGGGCCGAATACAATGAGCAGTTCTTC
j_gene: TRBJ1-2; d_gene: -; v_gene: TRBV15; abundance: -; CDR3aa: CATSRGGIDYGYTF; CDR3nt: TGTGCCACCAGCAGAGGGGGCATAGACTATGGCTACACCTTC